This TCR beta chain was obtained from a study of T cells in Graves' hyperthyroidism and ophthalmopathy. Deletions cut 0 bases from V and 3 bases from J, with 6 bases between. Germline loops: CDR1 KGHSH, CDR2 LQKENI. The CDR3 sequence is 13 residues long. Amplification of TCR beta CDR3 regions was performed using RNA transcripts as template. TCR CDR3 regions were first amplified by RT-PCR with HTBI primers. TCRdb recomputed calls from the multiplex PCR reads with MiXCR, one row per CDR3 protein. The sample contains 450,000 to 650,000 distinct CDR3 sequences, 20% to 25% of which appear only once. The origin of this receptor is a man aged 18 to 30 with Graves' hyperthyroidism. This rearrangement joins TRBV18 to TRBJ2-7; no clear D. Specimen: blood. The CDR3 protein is CASSPPLVYEQYF. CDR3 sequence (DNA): TGTGCCAGCTCACCACCCCTAGTCTACGAGCAGTACTTC.